The 24 T cell receptor beta chains below come from one sample, sequenced in a study of blood T cell repertoires in COVID-19. Only in-frame clones appear in the TCRdb table, and some are missing; sequencing was by immunoSEQ multiplex PCR. The table records around 84,000 clones, around 82% of them present only once. Sequencing used peripheral blood. These receptors were taken from a man in his 60s with COVID-19, enrolled during active disease.

J is TRBJ2-4 and V is TRBV27; 7 nucleotides match TRBD1. There are 14 residues in the CDR3. V shed 6 bases and J 6 bases; nucleotides not matched to a gene: 8. Looked up from germline, CDR1 is MNHEY and CDR2 is SMNVEV (reference sequence). The CDR3 region has the DNA TGTGCCAGCAGCCAGCTAACAGGGGCAAACATTCAGTACTTC. Its translation: CASSQLTGANIQYF.

CDR3 protein: CASSSGQAGSSGANVLTF. As DNA, the CDR3 is TGTGCCAGCAGCTCAGGCCAAGCGGGGAGCTCTGGGGCCAACGTCCTGACTTTC. The chain uses TRBV9 and TRBJ2-6, with TRBD2 matching 7 bases. CDR1 is SGDLS and CDR2 is YYNGEE in the germline V gene. CDR3 size: 18 residues. V lost 4 bases, J lost 0 bases, and 10 bases stayed unmatched.

This clone was picked up a small number of times. V and J are TRBV18 and TRBJ1-6, with 8 bases lining up with TRBD1. The germline gives CDR1 KGHSH, CDR2 LQKENI. CDR3 length: 15 amino acids. The V gene end was trimmed by 3 bases and the J gene end by 6 bases; junction bases not matched to a gene: 4. CDR3 sequence: CASSPQGAGNSPLHF. CDR3 sequence (DNA): TGTGCCAGCTCACCTCAGGGGGCGGGTAATTCACCCCTCCACTTT. The variable domain in full, completed from reference TRBV18 and TRBJ1-6, reads NAGVMQNPRHLVRRRGQEARLRCSPMKGHSHVYWYRQLPEEGLKFMVYLQKENIIDESGMPKERFSAEFPKEGPSILRIQQVVRGDSAAYFCASSPQGAGNSPLHFGNGTRLTVT.

This chain connects TRBV5-6 to TRBJ1-1, with TRBD1 matching 9 bases. Germline V gene lookup returns CDR1 SGHDT and CDR2 YYEEEE. V dropped 4 bases and J dropped 4; count of bases not matched to a gene: 8. The CDR3 covers 15 residues. CDR3 amino acids: CASSPTGGAVTEAFF. Here the CDR3 DNA reads TGTGCCAGCAGCCCTACAGGGGGCGCGGTCACTGAAGCTTTCTTT.

V usage is TRBV9 and J usage is TRBJ2-4; TRBD2 might be the D (6 bases). This CDR3 has 16 amino acids. Between the trimmed V and J ends, which lost 4 bases and 3 bases, there was a span of 17 bases. Germline V gene lookup returns CDR1 SGDLS and CDR2 YYNGEE. Written as DNA, the CDR3 is TGTGCCAGCAGCCCGGCACTTCTTAGCGGCAAAAACATTCAGTACTTC. Translated, it gives CASSPALLSGKNIQYF.

This chain uses TRBV6-2 or TRBV6-3 with TRBJ2-1; 7 bases are a match to TRBD1. From germline, CDR1 is MNHEY and CDR2 SVGEGT. Trimming cost V 6 bases and J 2 bases; bases outside gene matches: 10. The CDR3 contains 16 residues. CDR3 in DNA: TGTGCCAGCAGCCCTCGCCGGGACAGCGCCTACAATGAGCAGTTCTTC. Amino acids: CASSPRRDSAYNEQFF.

V usage is TRBV25-1 and J usage is TRBJ1-1, with D possibly matching TRBD1 (6 bases). From germline, CDR1 is MGHDK and CDR2 SYGVNS. Between the trimmed V and J ends, which lost 4 bases and 0 bases, there was a span of 12 bases. There are 15 residues in the CDR3. CDR3 loop: CASSARTDLNTEAFF. In nucleotides, the CDR3 is TGTGCCAGCAGTGCTCGGACAGACTTGAACACTGAAGCTTTCTTT.

The V gene is TRBV9, the J gene TRBJ2-1, with D possibly being TRBD1 (6 bases). This CDR3 has 16 amino acids. The V and J ends lost 4 bases and 9 bases respectively, with 23 bases between them. Germline CDR1 reads SGDLS; CDR2 reads YYNGEE. As DNA, the CDR3 is TGTGCCAGCAGCCCCCCACAGGGCGGATCGTCTGGTGAGCAGTTCTTC. Its translation is CASSPPQGGSSGEQFF.

This CDR3 is CASSLRQGAGETQYF. CDR3 bases: TGTGCCAGCAGCCTGCGACAGGGGGCTGGGGAGACCCAGTACTTC. This sequence joins TRBV13 and TRBJ2-5, with 10 bases identical to TRBD1. The CDR3 contains 15 residues. Germline CDR1 and CDR2: PRHDT and FYEKMQ (reference sequence). V trimming: 5 bases; J trimming: 5 bases; junction bases outside the gene matches: 8.

The rearrangement joins TRBV11-2 to TRBJ1-2; weak D call: TRBD1 (5 bases). This CDR3 has 14 residues. CDR1 is SGHAT, CDR2 FQNNGV, per germline. Trimming cost V 0 bases and J 1 base, with 6 bases left between them. The CDR3 DNA reads as TGTGCCAGCAGCTTAGACGGGGGTAACTATGGCTACACCTTC. Amino acids: CASSLDGGNYGYTF. The full variable domain, its missing parts supplied by reference TRBV11-2 and TRBJ1-2, is EAGVAQSPRYKIIEKRQSVAFWCNPISGHATLYWYQQILGQGPKLLIQFQNNGVVDDSQLPKDRFSAERLKGVDSTLKIQPAKLEDSAVYLCASSLDGGNYGYTFGSGTRLTVV.

The V gene is TRBV7-2, the J gene TRBJ2-5, with D unresolved. The CDR3 totals 12 residues. Germline lookup yields CDR1 SGHTA and CDR2 FQGNSA. Trimming cost V 0 bases and J 8 bases, with 7 bases left between them. The CDR3 nucleotides read TGTGCCAGCAGCTTAGCTAGTGAAACCCAGTACTTC. Protein: CASSLASETQYF.

The rearrangement uses TRBV6-5 and TRBJ1-4, with D possibly matching TRBD1 (6 bases). Trimming cost V 5 bases and J 12 bases, with 16 bases left between them. The V gene's germline CDR1 is MNHEY and CDR2 SVGAGI. The CDR3 has 13 amino acids. This CDR3 is CASSSIQGAELFF. For the CDR3, the DNA is TGTGCCAGCAGTAGCATACAGGGTGCAGAACTGTTTTTT.

The chain carries TRBV29-1 and TRBJ1-4; TRBD1 aligns across 10 bases. This CDR3 has 13 amino acids. The trim removed 4 bases at V and 7 bases at J, leaving 3 bases unmatched. Looked up from germline, CDR1 is SQVTM and CDR2 is ANQGSEA. The CDR3 nucleotides are TGCAGCGTTGCCCGGACAGGGGGTGAAAAACTGTTTTTT. Translated: CSVARTGGEKLFF.

The rearrangement uses TRBV30 and TRBJ2-7; D might be TRBD1 (6 bases). Germline V gene sequence: CDR1 GTSNPN, CDR2 SVGIG (reference sequence). The CDR3 is 10 residues long. V was clipped by 5 bases and J by 4 bases, with 6 bases between them. The CDR3 DNA sequence: TGTGCCTGGCAGGGGTACGAGCAGTACTTC. This gives the protein CAWQGYEQYF.

The genes are TRBV5-3 and TRBJ1-2, with D perhaps TRBD1 (5 bases). TRBV5-3 is labeled an ORF, and its function is uncertain. V lost 2 bases and J lost 2, with 10 bases in between. This CDR3 is built from 14 residues. CDR3 in amino acids: CARSLGTANYGYTF. CDR3 nucleotides: TGTGCCAGAAGCTTAGGGACTGCGAACTATGGCTACACCTTC.

This chain links TRBV5-1 with TRBJ2-3; TRBD1 is a possible D gene (6 bases). The CDR3 runs to 16 residues. The V end was cut by 6 bases, the J end by 2 bases, with 19 bases between. CDR1 and CDR2 (germline): SGHRS, YFSETQ. This chain's CDR3 is CASTLQGLGTTDTQYF. In nucleotides, the CDR3 is TGCGCCAGCACCCTACAGGGCCTCGGGACCACAGATACGCAGTATTTT. Full variable domain (rest looked up from reference TRBV5-1 and TRBJ2-3): KAGVTQTPRYLIKTRGQQVTLSCSPISGHRSVSWYQQTPGQGLQFLFEYFSETQRNKGNFPGRFSGRQFSNSRSEMNVSTLELGDSALYLCASTLQGLGTTDTQYFGPGTRLTVL.

The chain carries TRBV27 and TRBJ2-1; TRBD2 aligns across 8 bases. Unmatched junction bases numbered 5, after V lost 4 bases and J lost 9 bases. CDR1 and CDR2 (germline): MNHEY, SMNVEV (reference sequence). The CDR3 sequence is 13 residues long. The DNA for the CDR3 is TGTGCCAGCAGTTCGGGACGGGAGGGTGAGCAGTTCTTC. Its protein is CASSSGREGEQFF.

This chain uses TRBV6-5 with TRBJ1-5, with 12 positions matching TRBD1. The germline V gene encodes CDR1 MNHEY and CDR2 SVGAGI. This CDR3 comprises 14 residues. Losses at the gene ends were 6 bases for V and 6 bases for J; bases not matched to a gene: 3. The CDR3 loop is CASRRDRGPQPQHF. Written as DNA, the CDR3 is TGTGCCAGCAGGAGGGACAGGGGGCCTCAGCCCCAGCATTTT.

The rearrangement joins TRBV6-5 to TRBJ2-1; D uncertain. V was shortened by 6 bases and J by 4 bases, with 10 bases between the two germline ends. Per germline, CDR1 MNHEY and CDR2 SVGAGI. The CDR3 totals 13 residues. The CDR3 is CASSRSLYNEQFF. The DNA of the CDR3 is TGTGCCAGCAGCCGGTCCCTGTACAATGAGCAGTTCTTC.

This clone appeared once. V usage is TRBV6-5 and J usage is TRBJ2-7; unclear D gene. V was shortened by 2 bases and J by 0 bases, with 5 bases between the two germline ends. Per germline, CDR1 MNHEY and CDR2 SVGAGI. The CDR3 sequence is 13 residues long. The CDR3 nucleotides are TGTGCCAGCAGTTACAGGAGCTCCTACGAGCAGTACTTC. Protein product: CASSYRSSYEQYF.

This sequence joins TRBV9 and TRBJ1-1; TRBD1 is a possible D gene (5 bases). Germline V gene data show CDR1 as SGDLS and CDR2 as YYNGEE. This CDR3 region has 13 residues. Between the trimmed V and J ends, which lost 4 bases and 4 bases, there was a span of 11 bases. The CDR3 DNA reads TGTGCCAGCAGCACGTTCGACAGCACTGAAGCTTTCTTT. This encodes CASSTFDSTEAFF.

V usage is TRBV5-6 and J usage is TRBJ2-2, with 9 bases identical to TRBD1. This CDR3 comprises 15 residues. V lost 5 bases to trimming and J lost 4 bases; unmatched junction nucleotides: 6. Germline CDR1 SGHDT, CDR2 YYEEEE. Here the CDR3 reads CASSQDRGVTGELFF. The CDR3 DNA follows: TGTGCCAGCAGTCAGGACAGGGGAGTCACCGGGGAGCTGTTTTTT.

The CDR3 spells CASSRTGDNSPLHF. In DNA form, the CDR3 reads TGTGCCAGCAGCCGGACAGGGGATAATTCACCCCTCCACTTT. The rearrangement joins TRBV3-1 (or the pseudogene TRBV3-2) to TRBJ1-6; 9 bases align to TRBD1. CDR3 length equals 14 residues. Germline CDR1 and CDR2: LGHDT and YNNKEL (reference sequence). V dropped 4 bases and J dropped 5; count of bases not matched to a gene: 0.

This clone was observed a few times. The V gene is TRBV11-2, the J gene TRBJ2-2; 15 positions agree with TRBD2. The CDR3 has 18 residues. CDR1 SGHAT and CDR2 FQNNGV come from the germline V gene. Losses at the gene ends were 0 bases for V and 7 bases for J; bases not matched to a gene: 6. The CDR3 spells CASSLDRGLAGGIGELFF. DNA for the CDR3: TGTGCCAGCAGCTTAGATCGGGGACTAGCGGGAGGAATCGGGGAGCTGTTTTTT.